The 21 T cell receptor beta chains below all came from one sample that was sequenced in a study of T cell responses to AZD1222 COVID-19 vaccine. Here immunoSEQ multiplex PCR was the method, and the copy in TCRdb shows in-frame clones only, minus some. Of about 170,000 clones in the sample, approximately 86% were seen once. Sequences were derived from peripheral blood, sampled on day 0 of AZD1222 vaccination. These receptors all stem from an adult in good health.

This chain uses TRBV3-1 (or the pseudogene TRBV3-2) with TRBJ2-7, with D tentatively TRBD1 (6 bases). There are 15 residues in the CDR3. Trimming took 5 bases from V and 4 from J, leaving 18 bases between them. Germline-derived CDR1 and CDR2 are LGHDT and YNNKEL (reference sequence). As DNA, the CDR3 is TGTGCCAGCAGCGGTAGGAGACAGGCGGCATACGAGCAGTACTTC. Residues: CASSGRRQAAYEQYF.

The chain recombines TRBV19 with TRBJ2-3, with D perhaps TRBD1 or TRBD2 (5 bases each). CDR1 and CDR2 (germline): LNHDA, SQIVND (reference sequence). V shed 6 bases and J shed 2 bases, with 18 bases lying between them. The CDR3 is 16 residues long. The CDR3 spells CASRPTDRGATDTQYF. The CDR3 DNA reads TGTGCCAGTAGGCCGACCGACCGGGGCGCCACAGATACGCAGTATTTT. Full variable domain (rest looked up from reference TRBV19 and TRBJ2-3): DGGITQSPKYLFRKEGQNVTLSCEQNLNHDAMYWYRQDPGQGLRLIYYSQIVNDFQKGDIAEGYSVSREKKESFPLTVTSAQKNPTAFYLCASRPTDRGATDTQYFGPGTRLTVL.

The rearrangement uses TRBV6-5 and TRBJ1-1, with D unresolved. Germline values: CDR1 MNHEY, CDR2 SVGAGI. The CDR3 is made up of 13 amino acids. Trimming cost V 6 bases and J 3 bases, with 11 bases left between them. The CDR3 bases are TGTGCCAGCAGCCTGACACCAGACACTGAAGCTTTCTTT. It is translated as CASSLTPDTEAFF.

V gene TRBV11-2 combines with J gene TRBJ2-7, with 10 bases aligning to TRBD2. Germline values: CDR1 SGHAT, CDR2 FQNNGV. The CDR3 runs to 15 residues. J lost 0 bases, V lost 3 bases, and 2 bases had no gene match. CDR3: CASSFASGSSYEQYF. The CDR3 bases are TGTGCCAGCAGCTTTGCTAGCGGGAGCTCCTACGAGCAGTACTTC. Full variable domain (missing parts from reference TRBV11-2 and TRBJ2-7): EAGVAQSPRYKIIEKRQSVAFWCNPISGHATLYWYQQILGQGPKLLIQFQNNGVVDDSQLPKDRFSAERLKGVDSTLKIQPAKLEDSAVYLCASSFASGSSYEQYFGPGTRLTVT.

The chain recombines TRBV5-4 with TRBJ2-1, with a possible D match to TRBD2 (6 bases). Germline-derived CDR1 and CDR2 are SGHNT and YYREEE (reference sequence). With 3 bases removed from V and 0 bases from J, the gap between germline ends came to 10 bases. This CDR3 is 15 amino acids long. The CDR3 region has the DNA TGTGCCAGCAGCTCAGGGACTGTCTCCTACAATGAGCAGTTCTTC. Its translation is CASSSGTVSYNEQFF.

The V gene is TRBV29-1, the J gene TRBJ2-3; 9 nucleotides agree with TRBD2. The J segment lost 2 bases and the V segment lost 5 bases, leaving 5 bases of the junction unmatched. The CDR3 length is 14 residues. Germline CDR1 and CDR2: SQVTM and ANQGSEA. CDR3 bases: TGCAGCGTTACGGCGGGAGGGAACACAGATACGCAGTATTTT. It codes for CSVTAGGNTDTQYF.

This chain links TRBV5-1 with TRBJ2-7, with 12 bases identical to TRBD1. V was clipped by 3 bases and J by 6 bases; unmatched bases: 10. There are 16 residues in the CDR3. Germline V gene data show CDR1 as SGHRS and CDR2 as YFSETQ. The CDR3 here is CASSSLPGQGATEQYF. The CDR3 nucleotides are TGCGCCAGCAGCTCACTTCCGGGACAGGGGGCTACCGAGCAGTACTTC.

The chain is built from TRBV4-1 and TRBJ1-1; possible D gene TRBD1, 6 bases. The germline CDR1 and CDR2 sequences are MGHRA and YSYEKL. CDR3 size: 17 residues. V lost 1 base and J lost 6, with 21 bases in between. CDR3 amino acids: CASSQVPAVGGGPEAFF. CDR3 coding DNA: TGCGCCAGCAGCCAAGTCCCGGCAGTGGGGGGGGGCCCTGAAGCTTTCTTT.

The chain employs TRBV3-1 (or the pseudogene TRBV3-2) and TRBJ1-1; 7 bases match TRBD1. This CDR3 spans 14 amino acids. Germline V gene data show CDR1 as LGHDT and CDR2 as YNNKEL (reference sequence). V was pared by 0 bases and J by 7 bases, with 5 bases of the junction left unmatched. DNA for the CDR3: TGTGCCAGCAGCCAAGAGGGGACAGCCTATGAAGCTTTCTTT. Protein sequence: CASSQEGTAYEAFF.

The rearrangement uses TRBV6-1 and TRBJ2-3, with a weak D call TRBD2 (5 bases). Trimming shortened V by 2 bases and J by 2 bases, and 11 bases separated the two germline ends. The germline gives CDR1 MNHNS, CDR2 SASEGT. CDR3 size: 15 residues. The CDR3 DNA reads TGTGCCAGCAGTGAACCTGCGGGCTTCACAGATACGCAGTATTTT. Protein sequence: CASSEPAGFTDTQYF.

There are a few counts of this clone. This rearrangement joins TRBV7-9 to TRBJ2-5; 11 nucleotides align to TRBD2. V trimming: 5 bases; J trimming: 3 bases; junction bases outside the gene matches: 8. The CDR3 totals 16 residues. Germline CDR1 SEHNR, CDR2 FQNEAQ (reference sequence). The CDR3 DNA reads TGTGCCAGCAGCCGGGGGAGACTAGCGGGAAAAGAGACCCAGTACTTC. As protein: CASSRGRLAGKETQYF.

The V call is TRBV30, the J call TRBJ1-3, with D perhaps TRBD1 (5 bases). Germline V CDR1 and CDR2: GTSNPN, SVGIG (reference sequence). This CDR3 is built from 14 residues. Trimming removed 1 base at V and 0 bases at J, with 7 bases between. The CDR3 bases are TGTGCCTGGAGTGAGACAGCCTCTGGAAACACCATATATTTT. Protein product: CAWSETASGNTIYF.

The rearrangement uses TRBV19 and TRBJ1-2; D is uncertain. The CDR3 spans 14 residues. The V gene's germline CDR1 is LNHDA and CDR2 SQIVND (reference sequence). The V gene lost 4 bases and the J gene lost 0 bases, with 9 bases spanning the gap. The CDR3 loop reads CASSKTGTNYGYTF. CDR3 DNA sequence: TGTGCCAGTAGTAAGACGGGTACTAACTATGGCTACACCTTC. Combining the CDR3 with reference TRBV19 and TRBJ1-2 gives the whole variable domain DGGITQSPKYLFRKEGQNVTLSCEQNLNHDAMYWYRQDPGQGLRLIYYSQIVNDFQKGDIAEGYSVSREKKESFPLTVTSAQKNPTAFYLCASSKTGTNYGYTFGSGTRLTVV.

V and J are TRBV9 and TRBJ2-5; 11 bases match TRBD1. The CDR3 loop spans 16 amino acids. Germline lookup yields CDR1 SGDLS and CDR2 YYNGEE. The trim removed 3 bases at V and 5 bases at J, leaving 9 bases unmatched. In DNA form, the CDR3 reads TGTGCCAGCAGCGCCGAGGGACAGGGGGTTCAGGAGACCCAGTACTTC. This encodes CASSAEGQGVQETQYF.

V gene TRBV30 combines with J gene TRBJ2-7; 8 bases fit TRBD2. The V gene's germline CDR1 is GTSNPN and CDR2 SVGIG (reference sequence). J lost 6 bases, V lost 4 bases, and 8 bases had no gene match. The CDR3 has 13 amino acids. The DNA of the CDR3 is TGTGCCTGGAATCTCGGGGGGGCGGGCGAGCAGTACTTC. Its translation is CAWNLGGAGEQYF. Based on the CDR3 plus reference TRBV30 and TRBJ2-7, the full variable domain is SQTIHQWPATLVQPVGSPLSLECTVEGTSNPNLYWYRQAAGRGLQLLFYSVGIGQISSEVPQNLSASRPQDRQFILSSKKLLLSDSGFYLCAWNLGGAGEQYFGPGTRLTVT.

Only one count was recorded for this clone. The chain recombines TRBV5-1 with TRBJ1-1; 8 bases agree with TRBD1. The V gene's germline CDR1 is SGHRS and CDR2 YFSETQ. Trimming cost V 1 base and J 3 bases; bases outside gene matches: 2. This CDR3 is 14 amino acids long. The CDR3 DNA reads as TGCGCCAGCAGCTTGACAGGGGGATACACTGAAGCTTTCTTT. This encodes CASSLTGGYTEAFF.

The chain joins TRBV9 to TRBJ1-5; D is ambiguous. This CDR3 has 15 amino acids. CDR1 is SGDLS, CDR2 YYNGEE, per germline. V was pared by 0 bases and J by 2 bases, with 9 bases between. The DNA of the CDR3 is TGTGCCAGCAGCGTAGGAGGTACGGGCAATCAGCCCCAGCATTTT. Its protein is CASSVGGTGNQPQHF.

This chain links TRBV7-3 with TRBJ2-4, with D perhaps given as TRBD1 or TRBD2 (5 bases each). The V and J ends lost 1 base and 7 bases respectively, with 14 bases between them. The length of the CDR3 is 15 residues. The germline gives CDR1 SGHTA, CDR2 FQGTGA. This CDR3 is CASSLMLAGTNIQYF. The CDR3 bases are TGTGCCAGCAGCTTAATGTTAGCAGGGACGAACATTCAGTACTTC.

The chain is built from TRBV10-1 and TRBJ2-7; 9 nucleotides agree with TRBD1. The CDR3 runs to 17 residues. CDR1 is WNHNN, CDR2 SYGVQD, per germline (reference sequence). J lost 6 bases, V lost 3 bases, and 15 bases had no gene match. The CDR3: CASSELQGASLGGEQYF. Written as DNA, the CDR3 is TGCGCCAGCAGTGAACTACAGGGGGCAAGTCTCGGGGGCGAGCAGTACTTC.

The chain combines TRBV15 with TRBJ1-2, with 7 bases that match TRBD1. Germline lookup yields CDR1 LNHNV and CDR2 YYDKDF (reference sequence). V was pared by 1 base and J by 6 bases, with 5 bases of the junction left unmatched. This CDR3 contains 14 residues. The CDR3: CATSRVGQGDGYTF. As DNA, the CDR3 is TGTGCCACCAGCAGAGTAGGGCAGGGGGATGGCTACACCTTC.

J is TRBJ1-2 and V is TRBV19; D possibly corresponds to TRBD1 (6 bases). The CDR3 is made up of 16 amino acids. V was trimmed by 5 bases and J by 3 bases, leaving 19 bases between them. Germline CDR1 and CDR2: LNHDA and SQIVND (reference sequence). The CDR3 sequence: CASSPRTGSHYYGYTF. In nucleotides, the CDR3 is TGTGCCAGTAGTCCCAGAACAGGGTCCCACTACTATGGCTACACCTTC.